This T cell receptor beta chain was identified during a study of T cell responses to AZD1222 COVID-19 vaccine (dated by TCRdb to about 2021). Regarding the research as a whole: Because spike-specific TCR depth and breadth did not differ between the two schedules, AZD1222 recipients who got a second dose at roughly 4 weeks were pooled with those who got a second dose at roughly 12 weeks. A total of under 250 trial participants underwent TCR sequencing, of whom roughly 210 had received two doses of AZD1222 and some 25 had received two doses of the MenACWY control vaccine. Trial participants were enrolled by age into subgroups of 18-55, 56-69 and 70-plus years, and about 150, 27 and 61 TCR-sequenced participants, respectively, were included in these subgroups.

Study-wide findings and limitations: Reportedly, almost half of the unique spike-specific TCRs recognized epitopes lying outside the regions that are mutated in the B.1.351 and B.1.1.7 variants. Conclusions about previously exposed vaccinees were limited because only six or seven AZD1222 recipients were SARS-CoV-2 seropositive at baseline. A significant rise in spike-specific TCR breadth and depth was observed after two AZD1222 doses relative to day 0 and relative to MenACWY recipients. The 56-69-year group was small, and its depth increase did not reach significance, likely because of low power. Most participants were white British and females outnumbered males, and the authors suggested that clonal diversity may have been underestimated. The whole spike protein was spanned by vaccine-associated CD4 TCRs, and dominant responses were seen in regions 160-218 and 743-854. Because no day 14 peak-response samples were available, the repertoires could be characterized only after the peak T cell response.

The time point tag for this specimen amounts to: baseline before first vaccination. Vaccinee samples were obtained from the UK trials COV001 and COV002, which included a single-blind randomized controlled phase 2/3 trial of AZD1222 (ChAdOx1 nCoV-19) in healthy adults. Trial participant PBMC samples were collected at day 0 and day 28 after the second dose for TCRbeta chain sequencing. The CDR3 regions of human TCRbeta chains were analyzed by immunosequencing. Concerning the study's data processing: TCRs in the repertoires were compared against a reference library of SARS-CoV-2-specific TCRs that had been generated with the MIRA antigen-specificity platform. Breadth was defined as the fraction of unique TCRs that were SARS-CoV-2-associated, and depth was defined as the fraction of total T cells that were SARS-CoV-2-associated. Using the MIRA data, every spike-specific TCR was mapped to the spike region that the TCR reacted to and assigned to either a CD4 or a CD8 class. Log10-transformed breadth and depth values were compared by one-way ANOVA with Sidak's multiple comparisons tests. Held by TCRdb, this immuneACCESS table contains in-frame sequences only and omits some clones. Under half of the omission traces to an unresolved V gene where checked; the cause of the rest is unknown. The V and J calls and clone size are taken from that table; D and trimming were inferred from the DNA. In all, the sample holds 73,000 or so clones, and 80% to 90% of those were seen once. The top ten constitute under 6.5% of the sample.

CDR1 and CDR2 are drawn from the germline V gene: SGDLS, YYNGEE. V is pared back by 4 bases and J by 10 bases, with 18 bases lying between the germline termini. The CDR3 has 13 amino acids, counting the end cysteine and phenylalanine. Solely the CDR3 DNA is kept, with 39 bases framed from the first base. Comments on this clone: It has no known antigen specificity. No base quality values were provided; no much bigger clone lies one nucleotide off.

The sequence links TRBV9 to TRBJ2-7; a tentative D call is TRBD1 (6 bases match). Source: peripheral blood, taken on day 0 of AZD1222 vaccination. The source of this sequence is an adult in good health. This receptor has the CDR3 CASSPSGQLVQYF. The base sequence is TGTGCCAGCAGCCCCTCGGGACAACTAGTACAGTACTTC.